These 32 T cell receptor beta chains share one sample of origin, sequenced in a study of T cells in Graves' hyperthyroidism and ophthalmopathy. There were TCR beta CDR3 regions amplified from RNA transcripts. HTBI primers drove first-round RT-PCR of the TCR CDR3. Each CDR3 protein is one row after TCRdb ran MiXCR on the multiplex PCR reads. The sample shows about 530,000 distinct CDR3 sequences, more than 15% of them seen only once. The sample taken for sequencing was blood. These receptors came from a woman aged 18-30 years with Graves' ophthalmopathy.

Ten or more counts support this clonotype. This chain joins TRBV14 and TRBJ2-2; D is unclear. V was clipped by 3 bases and J by 5 bases, with 13 bases between them. CDR3 length: 15 residues. Germline lookup yields CDR1 SGHDN and CDR2 FVKESK. The CDR3 DNA is TGTGCCAGCAGCCACCAAACCATGGCTACCGGGGAGCTGTTTTTT. Translating gives CASSHQTMATGELFF.

The gene calls are TRBV7-9 and TRBJ2-1, with TRBD2 matching 9 bases. The germline V gene has CDR1 SEHNR and CDR2 FQNEAQ (reference sequence). The V gene end was trimmed by 6 bases and the J gene end by 10 bases; junction bases not matched to a gene: 10. This CDR3 comprises 14 residues. CDR3 in amino acids: CASRGLALRGEQFF. The CDR3 region has the DNA TGTGCCAGCAGGGGACTAGCCCTTCGGGGCGAGCAGTTCTTC.

This clonotype was observed many times. This chain joins TRBV12-3 or TRBV12-4 and TRBJ2-5, with D hard to call. V shed 3 bases and J shed 4 bases, with 12 bases lying between them. The CDR3 contains 14 residues. The CDR3 loop reads CASSLPGGAETQYF. The CDR3 coding sequence is TGTGCCAGCAGTTTGCCGGGTGGAGCAGAGACCCAGTACTTC.

This clonotype was seen at least ten times. This chain connects TRBV18 to TRBJ1-1, with 8 bases lining up with TRBD1. The CDR3 runs 14 residues. Unmatched junction bases numbered 3, after V lost 3 bases and J lost 3 bases. Germline V lookup: CDR1 KGHSH, CDR2 LQKENI. The CDR3 DNA reads TGTGCCAGCTCACCGACAGGGGTAGACACTGAAGCTTTCTTT. It codes for CASSPTGVDTEAFF.

This clonotype was counted at least ten times. The rearrangement links TRBV12-3 or TRBV12-4 to TRBJ2-5, with 12 positions matching TRBD2. The CDR3 runs to 17 residues. J was trimmed by 2 bases and V by 9 bases; bases with no gene match: 13. The CDR3 reads CARVSPGTSGSQETQYF. CDR3 bases: TGTGCCAGAGTAAGCCCCGGGACTAGCGGGTCGCAAGAGACCCAGTACTTC.

This clonotype was counted at least ten times. The chain has TRBV12-3 or TRBV12-4 and TRBJ2-3; 8 bases are a match to TRBD2. This CDR3 has 15 amino acids. J gave up 4 bases and V 4 bases, and 7 bases lay outside the gene matches. CDR3 sequence: CASSSGGAGADTQYF. The CDR3 DNA reads as TGTGCCAGCAGTTCGGGGGGAGCGGGGGCAGATACGCAGTATTTT.

At least ten counts were recorded for this clonotype. The chain has TRBV6-1 and TRBJ2-7; 9 bases line up with TRBD1. Germline CDR1 MNHNS, CDR2 SASEGT. The CDR3 runs to 14 residues. J gave up 5 bases and V 0 bases, and 2 bases lay outside the gene matches. The CDR3 loop reads CASSEAWTGDEQYF. In DNA form, the CDR3 reads TGTGCCAGCAGTGAAGCCTGGACAGGGGACGAGCAGTACTTC.

This clonotype has a count of ten or more. The chain couples TRBV7-9 to TRBJ2-3, with unresolved D. V was shortened by 7 bases and J by 4 bases, with 21 bases between the two germline ends. Germline V CDR1 and CDR2: SEHNR, FQNEAQ (reference sequence). CDR3 length: 16 amino acids. As DNA, the CDR3 is TGTGCCAGCACCCATTCCACCGACGTTGGGTCAGATACGCAGTATTTT. Translating it yields CASTHSTDVGSDTQYF.

Turning to this clonotype: A much larger clone sits a single nucleotide away, making a read error possible. The CDR3 is CASSSVGRFRKQYF. The CDR3 DNA follows: TGCGCCAGCAGCTCTGTTGGGCGGTTTAGGAAGCAGTACTTC. The chain links TRBV5-1 to TRBJ2-7, with D unresolved. The CDR3 sequence is 14 residues long. Trimming left V 3 bases short and J 8 bases short, with 18 bases between. Germline lookup yields CDR1 SGHRS and CDR2 YFSETQ.

This chain connects TRBV30 to TRBJ2-3, with a possible D match to TRBD1 (5 bases). Germline assignment: CDR1 GTSNPN and CDR2 SVGIG (reference sequence). This CDR3 is 15 amino acids long. Trimming left V 4 bases short and J 5 bases short, with 19 bases between. CDR3 amino acids: CAWTLGVVFGDTQYF. DNA for the CDR3: TGTGCCTGGACCCTAGGGGTAGTGTTTGGAGATACGCAGTATTTT.

This clonotype was counted between two and nine times. The chain recombines TRBV6-1 with TRBJ1-2; TRBD1 aligns across 8 bases. Germline loops: CDR1 MNHNS, CDR2 SASEGT. The CDR3 has 14 residues. With 5 bases clipped from V and 2 bases from J, the junction kept 4 bases outside the gene matches. For the CDR3, the DNA is TGTGCCAGCAGTACGACAGGGGAAAACTATGGCTACACCTTC. This gives the protein CASSTTGENYGYTF.

This chain links TRBV4-2 with TRBJ1-1; no clear D gene. Germline V CDR1 and CDR2: LGHNA, YNFKEQ. The CDR3 runs 13 residues. V dropped 0 bases and J dropped 5 bases, with 7 bases sitting between them. CDR3 amino acids: CASSQEAGTEAFF. The CDR3 DNA reads as TGTGCCAGCAGCCAAGAAGCAGGTACTGAAGCTTTCTTT.

This sequence joins TRBV19 and TRBJ2-5, with TRBD1 identical over 12 bases. The CDR3 sequence is 13 residues long. The germline gives CDR1 LNHDA, CDR2 SQIVND (reference sequence). The ends lost 5 bases at V and 11 bases at J; junction bases unmatched: 6. CDR3 nucleotide sequence: TGTGCCAGTAGTCCGGGACAGGGGGCACCTCAGTACTTC. As protein: CASSPGQGAPQYF.

This clonotype was recorded at least ten times. The genes are TRBV6-1 and TRBJ1-3, with unresolved D. The CDR3 contains 13 residues. V lost 6 bases and J lost 0, with 6 bases in between. Germline CDR1 is MNHNS and CDR2 is SASEGT. CDR3 protein: CASSRSSGNTIYF. The CDR3 DNA reads as TGTGCCAGCAGCAGGAGCTCTGGAAACACCATATATTTT.

V and J are TRBV27 and TRBJ1-2, with D possibly being TRBD1 (6 bases). This CDR3 region has 15 residues. Trimming cost V 0 bases and J 6 bases, with 14 bases left between them. Germline V gene sequence: CDR1 MNHEY, CDR2 SMNVEV (reference sequence). This chain's CDR3 is CASSLSITGFHGYTF. CDR3 DNA sequence: TGTGCCAGCAGTTTATCGATAACAGGGTTCCATGGCTACACCTTC.

This clonotype has ten or more counts. V gene TRBV30 combines with J gene TRBJ2-1; 7 nucleotides line up with TRBD2. Germline CDR1 is GTSNPN and CDR2 is SVGIG (reference sequence). This CDR3 region has 17 residues. V lost 2 bases to trimming and J lost 4 bases; unmatched junction nucleotides: 14. CDR3: CAWSTYLRDYAYNEQFF. CDR3 nucleotides: TGTGCCTGGAGTACATACCTCCGGGACTACGCTTACAATGAGCAGTTCTTC.

The genes are TRBV4-3 and TRBJ1-1; D gene uncertain. The CDR3 length is 12 residues. Per the germline V gene, CDR1 is LGHNA and CDR2 is YSLEER. Trimming took off 5 bases at V and 4 bases at J, with 8 bases between the two ends. CDR3 bases: TGCGCCAGCAGCGCGCCGGGCACTGAAGCTTTCTTT. It encodes CASSAPGTEAFF.

This clonotype was recorded many times. This chain joins TRBV20-1 and TRBJ2-7, with 7 bases aligning to TRBD2. CDR3 length equals 13 residues. Germline V gene sequence: CDR1 DFQATT, CDR2 SNEGSKA (reference sequence). Trimming took 3 bases from V and 0 from J; bases not matched to a gene: 2. The DNA of the CDR3 is TGCAGTGCTAGCGCTAGCGGCTCCTACGAGCAGTACTTC. This translates into CSASASGSYEQYF.

In its sample, this clonotype was seen many times. The chain combines TRBV28 with TRBJ2-7; 10 nucleotides line up with TRBD1. The CDR3 covers 14 residues. Germline CDR1 reads MDHEN; CDR2 reads SYDVKM. CDR3 residues: CVSTPGTGVYEQYF. The CDR3 DNA follows: TGTGTCTCTACCCCCGGGACAGGGGTCTACGAGCAGTACTTC.

V and J are TRBV28 and TRBJ2-7; 9 positions match TRBD1. Trimming cost V 5 bases and J 3 bases; bases outside gene matches: 8. Germline V gene data show CDR1 as MDHEN and CDR2 as SYDVKM. The CDR3 covers 15 residues. The CDR3 is CASSPWGTGRYEQYF. CDR3 DNA: TGTGCCAGCAGTCCGTGGGGGACAGGGCGCTACGAGCAGTACTTC.

This clonotype appeared many times. J is TRBJ1-4 and V is TRBV13; possibly TRBD1 for D (6 bases). The CDR3 has 14 amino acids. Per the germline V gene, CDR1 is PRHDT and CDR2 is FYEKMQ (reference sequence). Trimming shortened V by 5 bases and J by 5 bases, and 12 bases separated the two germline ends. CDR3 nucleotides: TGTGCCAGCAGCCTCCGACAGGAGAATGAAAAACTGTTTTTT. Translated: CASSLRQENEKLFF.

Concerning this clonotype: One base away lies a much larger clone, so this may be a sequencing read error. V is TRBV14 and J is TRBJ1-1; possibly TRBD1 for D (5 bases). Germline V gene sequence: CDR1 SGHDN, CDR2 FVKESK. The length of the CDR3 is 13 residues. Trimming shortened V by 6 bases and J by 0 bases, and 8 bases separated the two germline ends. The CDR3 loop is CASRSTVNTEAFF. The CDR3 DNA reads as TGTGCCAGCAGATCGACAGTGAACACTGAAGCTTTCTTT.

This clonotype was picked up many times. The chain is built from TRBV11-2 and TRBJ1-1; 7 bases match TRBD1. This CDR3 has 14 residues. V lost 6 bases, J lost 2 bases, and 6 bases stayed unmatched. Germline V gene sequence: CDR1 SGHAT, CDR2 FQNNGV. This CDR3 is CASRSGTANTEAFF. For the CDR3, the DNA is TGTGCCAGCAGATCCGGGACAGCTAACACTGAAGCTTTCTTT.

This clonotype appeared many times. The V gene is TRBV2, the J gene TRBJ2-5; TRBD2 agrees at 8 bases. CDR3 length equals 15 residues. After removal of 2 bases from V and 5 bases from J, the junction contained 7 bases not matched to a gene. CDR1 and CDR2 (germline): SNHLY, FYNNEI. For the CDR3, the DNA is TGTGCCAGCAGTGAAAGGACTAGCAGACGGGAGACCCAGTACTTC. This translates into CASSERTSRRETQYF.

The gene calls are TRBV10-3 and TRBJ2-5; D assignment may be TRBD1 or TRBD2 (5 bases each). With 10 bases removed from V and 2 bases from J, the gap between germline ends came to 17 bases. This CDR3 is 14 amino acids long. The germline V gene has CDR1 ENHRY and CDR2 SYGVKD. The CDR3 spells CATGRLGEQETQYF. The CDR3 DNA follows: TGTGCCACAGGGCGGTTGGGGGAACAAGAGACCCAGTACTTC.

V usage is TRBV7-3 and J usage is TRBJ2-3; 7 bases are a match to TRBD2. The CDR3 loop spans 14 amino acids. Germline V gene data show CDR1 as SGHTA and CDR2 as FQGTGA. The V and J ends lost 5 bases and 2 bases, in that order; junction bases with no gene match: 4. The CDR3: CASSPSGNTDTQYF. CDR3 coding DNA: TGTGCCAGCAGCCCAAGCGGGAACACAGATACGCAGTATTTT.

This clonotype was observed many times. The genes are TRBV10-3 and TRBJ1-4; TRBD1 is a possible D gene (5 bases). V was pared by 0 bases and J by 7 bases, with 12 bases between. CDR1 ENHRY and CDR2 SYGVKD come from the germline V gene. The CDR3 contains 15 residues. The CDR3, as DNA: TGTGCCATCAGTGAGTCAAAGACAAGGGGTGAAAAACTGTTTTTT. Protein: CAISESKTRGEKLFF.

The table lists this clonotype with many counts. V gene TRBV6-2 or TRBV6-3 combines with J gene TRBJ2-1; D assignment may be TRBD1 or TRBD2 (5 bases each). This CDR3 has 13 amino acids. V was cut by 6 bases and J by 6 bases, with 12 bases left in between. Germline V lookup: CDR1 MNHEY, CDR2 SVGEGT. CDR3 sequence: CASSYGDVNEQFF. In DNA form, the CDR3 reads TGTGCCAGCAGCTACGGGGACGTCAATGAGCAGTTCTTC.

In this sample, this clonotype turned up many times. The chain is built from TRBV28 and TRBJ2-1, with TRBD1 matching 7 bases. The CDR3 loop spans 13 amino acids. Trimming took 8 bases from V and 6 from J; bases not matched to a gene: 7. Germline V gives CDR1 MDHEN, CDR2 SYDVKM. CDR3 nucleotides: TGTGCCAGCGACTCGGACAGGATCAATGAGCAGTTCTTC. This codes for CASDSDRINEQFF.

This clonotype was seen more than once but under ten times. The gene calls are TRBV10-1 and TRBJ2-1; TRBD2 matches 9 bases. The CDR3 is 13 residues long. Trimming removed 6 bases from V and 9 bases from J; junction bases left unmatched: 6. Germline CDR1 WNHNN, CDR2 SYGVQD (reference sequence). For the CDR3, the DNA is TGCGCCAGCAGCGGCGGGGGGGCCGGTGAGCAGTTCTTC. Translating gives CASSGGGAGEQFF.

This clonotype came up many times. This chain links TRBV6-2 or TRBV6-3 with TRBJ1-5, with a tentative D call TRBD1 (5 bases). Trimming shortened V by 6 bases and J by 4 bases, and 16 bases separated the two germline ends. Germline V gene sequence: CDR1 MNHEY, CDR2 SVGEGT. CDR3 length: 15 amino acids. CDR3 bases: TGTGCCAGCAGCCTGACAGTAACATGGAATCAGCCCCAGCATTTT. This translates into CASSLTVTWNQPQHF.

This clonotype was seen repeatedly, ten times or more. The V and J genes are TRBV4-2 and TRBJ2-3; tentative D call: TRBD1 (5 bases). CDR3 length: 15 residues. V shed 0 bases and J shed 3 bases, with 10 bases lying between them. Germline assignment: CDR1 LGHNA and CDR2 YNFKEQ. The CDR3 loop reads CASSQDVQGTDTQYF. As DNA, the CDR3 is TGTGCCAGCAGCCAAGACGTGCAGGGAACAGATACGCAGTATTTT.